A single sample gave rise to the 27 T cell receptor beta chains below, sequenced in a study of immune characterization of retroperitoneal liposarcoma. Each CDR3 protein gets one entry after TCRdb re-called the PCR reads with MiXCR. The sample lists fewer than 2,000 distinct CDR3 sequences, over 45% occurring once. Sequenced material: tumor tissue. The receptors were gathered from a female donor with retroperitoneal liposarcoma.

The chain has TRBV6-8 and TRBJ2-1; D remains unclear. With 2 bases removed from V and 6 bases from J, the gap between germline ends came to 2 bases. CDR1 is MNHGY and CDR2 is SAAAGT in the germline V gene. The CDR3 length is 11 residues. CDR3 bases: TGTGCCAGCAGTTACAGCAATGAGCAGTTCTTC. Its translation is CASSYSNEQFF.

This clonotype has only a few counts. This chain's CDR3 is CASSSDIGAYNEQFF. The CDR3 DNA follows: TGTGCCAGCAGTTCAGACATTGGGGCCTACAATGAGCAGTTCTTC. This chain joins TRBV12-3 or TRBV12-4 and TRBJ2-1; D unresolved. V was trimmed by 4 bases and J by 2 bases, leaving 12 bases between them. The CDR3 runs 15 residues.

The rearrangement links TRBV7-2 to TRBJ2-1; 8 bases are shared with TRBD1. This CDR3 region has 15 residues. With 2 bases clipped from V and 13 bases from J, the junction kept 13 bases outside the gene matches. Looked up from germline, CDR1 is SGHTA and CDR2 is FQGNSA. CDR3 nucleotide sequence: TGTGCCAGCAGCTTAAGGACAGGGAATCAAGAGACCCAGTTCTTC. This sequence encodes CASSLRTGNQETQFF.

This clonotype was found a few times. The chain joins TRBV6-1 to TRBJ2-5; 8 bases are shared with TRBD2. Trimming at V came to 1 base and at J to 5 bases, leaving 6 bases not matched to a gene. This CDR3 comprises 15 residues. Germline V lookup: CDR1 MNHNS, CDR2 SASEGT. The CDR3 loop is CASSEGEREIETQYF. CDR3 coding DNA: TGTGCCAGCAGTGAAGGAGAGCGGGAGATCGAGACCCAGTACTTC.

This chain connects TRBV7-2 to TRBJ2-1; 8 bases fit TRBD2. Germline lookup yields CDR1 SGHTA and CDR2 FQGNSA. With 4 bases clipped from V and 3 bases from J, the junction kept 2 bases outside the gene matches. This CDR3 has 14 amino acids. CDR3 DNA sequence: TGTGCCAGCAGCTCGCGGGGGGTCTACAATGAGCAGTTCTTC. This gives the protein CASSSRGVYNEQFF.

The gene calls are TRBV10-2 and TRBJ2-3; 7 bases fit TRBD2. CDR3 length equals 17 residues. CDR1 WSHSY and CDR2 SAAADI come from the germline V gene. Losses at the gene ends were 0 bases for V and 0 bases for J; bases not matched to a gene: 6. CDR3 in DNA: TGCGCCAGCAGTGAGTCTCTCCTAGCGGATAGCACAGATACGCAGTATTTT. It yields the protein CASSESLLADSTDTQYF.

This chain joins TRBV7-6 and TRBJ2-1; D is uncertain. The end of the DNA is better explained by TRBJ2-5, so the J call may be wrong. Germline CDR1 and CDR2: SGHVS and FNYEAQ. The CDR3 has 12 residues. The CDR3 sequence is CASSQNPGPQYF. CDR3 sequence (DNA): TGTGCCAGCAGCCAAAATCCGGGTCCCCAGTACTTC.

This clonotype was picked up a small number of times. This chain joins TRBV7-2 and TRBJ2-1; D is unresolved. The J call may be in error: the DNA end matches TRBJ2-5 better. This CDR3 is 15 amino acids long. Germline CDR1 is SGHTA and CDR2 is FQGNSA. The CDR3 sequence: CASSHAAAVQETQYF. The CDR3 DNA sequence: TGTGCCAGCAGCCATGCCGCGGCAGTCCAAGAGACCCAGTACTTC.

The chain links TRBV12-3 or TRBV12-4 to TRBJ2-1; 12 bases are shared with TRBD2. This CDR3 is 15 amino acids long. Trimming cost V 3 bases and J 7 bases; bases outside gene matches: 4. CDR3 in DNA: TGTGCCAGCAGTTTTCGGACTAGCGGGGTTAATGAGCAGTTCTTC. It codes for CASSFRTSGVNEQFF.

This clonotype was detected only a few times. The gene calls are TRBV6-1 and TRBJ2-1; perhaps D is TRBD1 or TRBD2 (5 bases each). This CDR3 region has 15 residues. Germline CDR1 and CDR2: MNHNS and SASEGT. Trimming cost V 1 base and J 10 bases, with 17 bases left between them. CDR3 in amino acids: CASSEGDPSSYEQFF. CDR3 sequence (DNA): TGTGCCAGCAGTGAAGGGGACCCAAGCTCCTACGAGCAGTTCTTC.

The chain employs TRBV6-1 and TRBJ2-5; D may match TRBD1 or TRBD2 (6 bases each). The germline CDR1 and CDR2 sequences are MNHNS and SASEGT. With 3 bases removed from V and 7 bases from J, the gap between germline ends came to 12 bases. The CDR3 totals 13 residues. The CDR3 protein is CASSDRGQVTQYF. The CDR3 coding sequence is TGTGCCAGCAGTGATCGGGGGCAGGTGACCCAGTACTTC.

The chain links TRBV18 to TRBJ2-1, with D possibly matching TRBD1 (6 bases). V was shortened by 4 bases and J by 5 bases, with 9 bases between the two germline ends. The CDR3 has 13 amino acids. Per the germline V gene, CDR1 is KGHSH and CDR2 is LQKENI. CDR3 sequence (DNA): TGTGCCAGCTCACTGGGACACAACAATGAGCAGTTCTTC. Its protein product is CASSLGHNNEQFF.

The chain couples TRBV6-5 to TRBJ2-5; 7 bases match TRBD2. J was trimmed by 5 bases and V by 6 bases; bases with no gene match: 6. Germline CDR1 is MNHEY and CDR2 is SVGAGI. CDR3 length: 13 residues. CDR3 loop: CASSLGGWETQYF. CDR3 nucleotides: TGTGCCAGCAGCCTGGGGGGGTGGGAGACCCAGTACTTC.

The rearrangement joins TRBV6-8 to TRBJ1-2, with 11 bases lining up with TRBD1. This CDR3 has 15 amino acids. V shed 5 bases and J 4 bases; nucleotides not matched to a gene: 6. Germline values: CDR1 MNHGY, CDR2 SAAAGT. The CDR3 protein is CASSRPGTGGYGYTF. The CDR3 DNA follows: TGTGCCAGCAGTCGGCCCGGGACAGGGGGCTATGGCTACACCTTC.

This clonotype is labeled as large (0.1 to 1%). The chain joins TRBV6-1 to TRBJ2-1; 11 nucleotides line up with TRBD1. The CDR3 has 15 amino acids. Germline CDR1 and CDR2: MNHNS and SASEGT. Germline trimming cut 1 base from V and 10 bases from J; bases unmatched to any gene: 6. The CDR3 DNA is TGTGCCAGCAGTGAAGGGACAGGGGGCTCCTACGAGCAGTTCTTC. Its translation: CASSEGTGGSYEQFF.

In regard to this clonotype: The junction departs from the called germline gene at one end, perhaps through a read error. The chain is built from TRBV6-5 and TRBJ2-3, with 10 bases lining up with TRBD2. The CDR3 spans 13 residues. Germline V gene sequence: CDR1 MNHEY, CDR2 SVGAGI. This chain's CDR3 is CASSETRDLAGDF. CDR3 sequence (DNA): TGTGCCAGCAGTGAAACCCGGGACCTAGCGGGAGACTTC.

The CDR3 reads CASSPGAGPSSYNEQFF. The CDR3 region has the DNA TGTGCCAGCAGTCCCGGGGCGGGCCCCAGCTCCTACAATGAGCAGTTCTTC. The chain has TRBV27 and TRBJ2-1; D tentatively fits TRBD1 or TRBD2 (5 bases each). The V end lost 5 bases, the J end lost 0 bases, and 17 bases lay between the germline ends. Germline lookup yields CDR1 MNHEY and CDR2 SMNVEV (reference sequence). The CDR3 runs 17 residues.

V usage is TRBV6-1 and J usage is TRBJ2-1, with 8 bases that match TRBD1. Germline loops: CDR1 MNHNS, CDR2 SASEGT. J lost 10 bases, V lost 5 bases, and 16 bases had no gene match. This CDR3 is built from 16 residues. In DNA form, the CDR3 reads TGTGCCAGCAGTCCCCGGACAGGGTTTAGCTCCTACGAGCAGTTCTTC. Translated, it gives CASSPRTGFSSYEQFF.

The V call is TRBV6-1, the J call TRBJ2-5, with TRBD2 as a possible D gene (5 bases). V was pared by 1 base and J by 2 bases, with 11 bases between. Germline V gives CDR1 MNHNS, CDR2 SASEGT. This CDR3 spans 15 amino acids. The CDR3 sequence: CASSEEGVLQETQYF. In DNA, the CDR3 is TGTGCCAGCAGTGAAGAGGGAGTGCTGCAAGAGACCCAGTACTTC.

The gene calls are TRBV10-2 and TRBJ2-3, with 7 bases identical to TRBD2. Germline assignment: CDR1 WSHSY and CDR2 SAAADI. The CDR3 consists of 18 residues. V shed 0 bases, J shed 2 bases, and the junction held 11 bases outside the gene matches. In DNA form, the CDR3 reads TGCGCCAGCAGTGAGTCTGGGACTAACTTACTGCCCACAGATACGCAGTATTTT. Its protein is CASSESGTNLLPTDTQYF.

This clonotype was observed a handful of times. This chain connects TRBV6-1 to TRBJ2-1, with D unclear. The DNA end is more similar to TRBJ2-7, so the J call may be wrong. The germline gives CDR1 MNHNS, CDR2 SASEGT. The CDR3 runs 11 residues. CDR3 DNA: TGTGCCGCCAGCCATTTCTACGAGCAGTACTTC. Residues: CAASHFYEQYF.

The chain has TRBV25-1 and TRBJ2-7; 9 bases match TRBD1. Per germline, CDR1 MGHDK and CDR2 SYGVNS. The CDR3 runs 15 residues. The ends lost 3 bases at V and 5 bases at J; junction bases unmatched: 8. CDR3: CASSDPGQGAHEQYF. For the CDR3, the DNA is TGTGCCAGCAGTGATCCGGGACAGGGTGCCCACGAGCAGTACTTC.

This clonotype is medium-sized within its sample. V is TRBV6-1 and J is TRBJ1-6; possibly TRBD1 for D (5 bases). With 3 bases removed from V and 8 bases from J, the gap between germline ends came to 11 bases. CDR3 size: 14 residues. Germline V CDR1 and CDR2: MNHNS, SASEGT. The CDR3 DNA reads as TGTGCCAGCAGTGAGTGGGGCAGGGATTCACCCCTCCACTTT. Translating it yields CASSEWGRDSPLHF.

The chain carries TRBV6-6 and TRBJ2-3; D is undetermined. Germline V gene data show CDR1 as MNHNY and CDR2 as SVGAGI (reference sequence). The germline V and J ends were trimmed by 10 bases and 1 base, with 12 bases remaining between them. This CDR3 region has 13 residues. The CDR3 sequence is CATETSGTDTQYF. The CDR3 bases are TGTGCCACCGAGACAAGCGGCACAGATACGCAGTATTTT.

In this sample, this clonotype turned up a few times. The rearrangement uses TRBV6-6 and TRBJ2-1; 10 positions agree with TRBD2. Germline V gene sequence: CDR1 MNHNY, CDR2 SVGAGI (reference sequence). After removal of 0 bases from V and 8 bases from J, the junction contained 4 bases not matched to a gene. The CDR3 contains 15 residues. The CDR3 here is CASSYSSGGAHEQFF. The CDR3 DNA follows: TGTGCCAGCAGTTACTCCAGCGGGGGGGCCCATGAGCAGTTCTTC.

This clonotype has only one observation. The gene calls are TRBV27 and TRBJ2-4; weak D call: TRBD1 (7 bases). V dropped 6 bases and J dropped 13 bases, with 16 bases sitting between them. The CDR3 is 12 residues long. Germline V gene data show CDR1 as MNHEY and CDR2 as SMNVEV (reference sequence). Here the CDR3 reads CASSNRGGEQYF. The CDR3 nucleotides are TGTGCCAGCAGCAACAGGGGAGGAGAGCAGTACTTC.

The rearrangement uses TRBV11-3 and TRBJ2-3, with 8 bases aligning to TRBD2. CDR1 SGHNT and CDR2 YENEEA come from the germline V gene. V gave up 5 bases and J gave up 10 bases; unmatched junction bases: 5. The CDR3 covers 12 residues. CDR3 nucleotides: TGTGCCAGCAGCCGAACGGGACTAGCGCAGTATTTT. It yields the protein CASSRTGLAQYF.